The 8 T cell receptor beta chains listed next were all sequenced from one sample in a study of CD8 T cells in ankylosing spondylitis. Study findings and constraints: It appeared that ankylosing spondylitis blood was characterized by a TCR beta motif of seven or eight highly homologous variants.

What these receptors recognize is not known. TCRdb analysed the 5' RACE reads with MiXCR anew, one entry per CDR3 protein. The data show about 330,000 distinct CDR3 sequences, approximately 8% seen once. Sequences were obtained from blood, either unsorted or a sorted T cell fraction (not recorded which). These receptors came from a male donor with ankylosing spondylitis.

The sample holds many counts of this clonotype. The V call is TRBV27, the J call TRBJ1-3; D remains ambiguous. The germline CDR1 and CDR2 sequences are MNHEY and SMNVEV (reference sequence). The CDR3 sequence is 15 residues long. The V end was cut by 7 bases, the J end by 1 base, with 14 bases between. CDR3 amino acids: CASTLQRRSGNTIYF. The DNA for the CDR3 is TGTGCCAGCACACTACAGCGTCGTTCTGGAAACACCATATATTTT.

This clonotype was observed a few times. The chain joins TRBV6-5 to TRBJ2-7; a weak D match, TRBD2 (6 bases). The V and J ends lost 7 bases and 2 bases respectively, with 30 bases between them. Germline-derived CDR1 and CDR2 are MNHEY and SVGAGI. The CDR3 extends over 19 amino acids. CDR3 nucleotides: TGTGCCAGCACCCCACGACTTCTGACTGGCGGGGCTCTGGCCTACGAGCAGTACTTC. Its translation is CASTPRLLTGGALAYEQYF.

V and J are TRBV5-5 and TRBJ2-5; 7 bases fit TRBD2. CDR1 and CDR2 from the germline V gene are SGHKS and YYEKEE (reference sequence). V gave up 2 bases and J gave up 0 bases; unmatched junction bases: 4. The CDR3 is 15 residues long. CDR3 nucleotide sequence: TGTGCCAGCAGCTTTTTGGGAGGGTACCAAGAGACCCAGTACTTC. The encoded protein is CASSFLGGYQETQYF.

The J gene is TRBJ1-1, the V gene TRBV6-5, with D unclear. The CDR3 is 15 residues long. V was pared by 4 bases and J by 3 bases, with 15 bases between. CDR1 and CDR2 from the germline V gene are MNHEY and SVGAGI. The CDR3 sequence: CASSLEFGSYTEAFF. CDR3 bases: TGTGCCAGCAGTTTGGAGTTTGGGTCCTACACTGAAGCTTTCTTT.

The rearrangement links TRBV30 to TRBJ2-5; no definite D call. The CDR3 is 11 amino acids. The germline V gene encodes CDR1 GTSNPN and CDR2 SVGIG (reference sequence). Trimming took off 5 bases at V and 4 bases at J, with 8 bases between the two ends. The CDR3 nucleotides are TGTGCCTGGGTAGACCCAGAGACCCAGTACTTC. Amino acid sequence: CAWVDPETQYF.

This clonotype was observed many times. CDR3 DNA sequence: TGTGCCAGCAGTGCTCTAGCGGGTTTCTATGAGCAGTTCTTC. It specifies CASSALAGFYEQFF. V and J are TRBV25-1 and TRBJ2-1; 8 bases are a match to TRBD2. The CDR3 is made up of 14 amino acids. The junction had 7 bases not matched to a gene; V was cut back by 4 bases and J by 8 bases. Germline V gene sequence: CDR1 MGHDK, CDR2 SYGVNS. The complete variable domain, with remaining parts taken from reference TRBV25-1 and TRBJ2-1, reads EADIYQTPRYLVIGTGKKITLECSQTMGHDKMYWYQQDPGMELHLIHYSYGVNSTEKGDLSSESTVSRIRTEHFPLTLESARPSHTSQYLCASSALAGFYEQFFGPGTRLTVL.

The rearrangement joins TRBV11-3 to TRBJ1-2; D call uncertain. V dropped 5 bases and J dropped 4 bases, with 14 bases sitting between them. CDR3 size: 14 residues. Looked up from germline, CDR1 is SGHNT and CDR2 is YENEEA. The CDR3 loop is CASSADLSPYGYTF. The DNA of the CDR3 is TGTGCCAGCAGCGCGGACCTAAGCCCCTATGGCTACACCTTC. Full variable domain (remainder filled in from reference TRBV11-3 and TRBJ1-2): EAGVVQSPRYKIIEKKQPVAFWCNPISGHNTLYWYLQNLGQGPELLIRYENEEAVDDSQLPKDRFSAERLKGVDSTLKIQPAELGDSAVYLCASSADLSPYGYTFGSGTRLTVV.

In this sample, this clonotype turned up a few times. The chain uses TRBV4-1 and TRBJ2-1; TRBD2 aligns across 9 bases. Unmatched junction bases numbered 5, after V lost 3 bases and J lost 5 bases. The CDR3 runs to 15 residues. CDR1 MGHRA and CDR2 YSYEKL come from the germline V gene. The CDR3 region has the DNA TGCGCCAGCAGCCACCCGGGACTAGCAGACAATGAGCAGTTCTTC. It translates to CASSHPGLADNEQFF.